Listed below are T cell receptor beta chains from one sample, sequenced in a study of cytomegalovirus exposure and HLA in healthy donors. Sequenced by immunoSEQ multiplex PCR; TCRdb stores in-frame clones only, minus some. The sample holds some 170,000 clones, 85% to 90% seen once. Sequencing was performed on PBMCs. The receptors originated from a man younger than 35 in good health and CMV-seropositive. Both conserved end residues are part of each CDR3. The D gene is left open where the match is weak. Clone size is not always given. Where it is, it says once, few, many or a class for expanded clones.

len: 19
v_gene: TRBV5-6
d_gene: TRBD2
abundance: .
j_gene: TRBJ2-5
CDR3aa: CASSPPGTSGSGTFETQYF
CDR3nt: TGTGCCAGCAGCCCGCCCGGGACTAGCGGGAGTGGGACGTTTGAGACCCAGTACTTC

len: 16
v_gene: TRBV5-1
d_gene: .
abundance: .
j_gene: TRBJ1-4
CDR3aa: CASSPYGQSTNEKLFF
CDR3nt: TGCGCCAGCAGCCCCTACGGACAGTCAACTAATGAAAAACTGTTTTTT

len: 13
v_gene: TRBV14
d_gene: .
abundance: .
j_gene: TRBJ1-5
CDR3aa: CASSQGQFQPQHF
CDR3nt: TGTGCCAGCAGCCAAGGACAGTTTCAGCCCCAGCATTTT

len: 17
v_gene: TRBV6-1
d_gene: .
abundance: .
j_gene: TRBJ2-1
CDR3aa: CASSASRDSRPYNEQFF
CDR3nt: TGTGCCAGCAGTGCTTCCCGTGATAGCCGACCCTACAATGAGCAGTTCTTC

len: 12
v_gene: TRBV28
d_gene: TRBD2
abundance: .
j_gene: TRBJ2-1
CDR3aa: CASSLQSGTRFF
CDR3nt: TGTGCCAGCAGTTTACAAAGCGGGACCCGGTTCTTC

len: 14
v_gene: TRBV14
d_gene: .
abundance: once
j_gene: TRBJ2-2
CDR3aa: CASSPNTKSGELFF
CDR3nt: TGTGCCAGTTCACCGAATACTAAGTCCGGGGAGCTGTTTTTT

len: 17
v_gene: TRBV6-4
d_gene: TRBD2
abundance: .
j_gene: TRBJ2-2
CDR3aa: CASSNILAGGPGGELFF
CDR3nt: TGTGCCAGCAGCAACATACTAGCGGGAGGGCCAGGCGGGGAGCTGTTTTTT

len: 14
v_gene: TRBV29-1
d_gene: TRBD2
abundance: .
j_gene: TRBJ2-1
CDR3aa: CSAKTSDSYNEQFF
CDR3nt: TGCAGCGCTAAAACTAGCGACTCCTACAATGAGCAGTTCTTC

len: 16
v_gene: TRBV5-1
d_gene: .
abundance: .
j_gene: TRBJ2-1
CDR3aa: CASSRWELAAYNEQFF
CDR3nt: TGCGCCAGCAGCCGCTGGGAACTAGCTGCCTACAATGAGCAGTTCTTC

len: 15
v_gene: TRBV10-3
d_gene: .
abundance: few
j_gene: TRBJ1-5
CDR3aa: CAISDQAKSNQPQHF
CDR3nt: TGTGCCATCAGTGACCAGGCCAAGAGCAATCAGCCCCAGCATTTT

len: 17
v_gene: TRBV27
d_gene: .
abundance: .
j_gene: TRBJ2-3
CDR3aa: CASSLYSVGSSTDTQYF
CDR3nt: TGTGCCAGCAGTTTATACTCTGTCGGGAGTAGCACAGATACGCAGTATTTT

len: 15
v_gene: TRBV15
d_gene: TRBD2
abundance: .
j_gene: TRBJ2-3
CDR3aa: CATSPGLAGADTQYF
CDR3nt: TGTGCCACCAGCCCGGGACTAGCGGGAGCTGATACGCAGTATTTT

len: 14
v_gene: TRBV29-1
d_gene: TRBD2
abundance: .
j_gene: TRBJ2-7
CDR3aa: CSVDVGGSGGEQYF
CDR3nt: TGCAGCGTTGACGTCGGGGGGTCCGGTGGCGAGCAGTACTTC

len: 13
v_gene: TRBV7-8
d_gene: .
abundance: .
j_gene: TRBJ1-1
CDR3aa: CASSLVVNTEAFF
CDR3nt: TGTGCCAGCAGCTTAGTCGTGAACACTGAAGCTTTCTTT

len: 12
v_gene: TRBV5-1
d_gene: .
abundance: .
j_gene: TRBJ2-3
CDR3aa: CASSEATDTQYF
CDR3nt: TGCGCCAGCAGCGAGGCTACAGATACGCAGTATTTT

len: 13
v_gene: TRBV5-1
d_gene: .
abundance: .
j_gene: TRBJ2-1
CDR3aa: CASMSRGADEQFF
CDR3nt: TGCGCCAGCATGTCCCGGGGGGCCGATGAGCAGTTCTTC

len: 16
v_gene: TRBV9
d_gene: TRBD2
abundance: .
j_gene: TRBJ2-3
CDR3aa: CASSVETSGRVDTQYF
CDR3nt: TGTGCCAGCAGCGTAGAGACTAGCGGGAGGGTAGATACGCAGTATTTT

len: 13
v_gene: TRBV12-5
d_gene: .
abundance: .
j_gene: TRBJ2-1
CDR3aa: CASRGISYNEQFF
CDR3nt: TGTGCTAGTCGGGGGATCTCCTACAATGAGCAGTTCTTC

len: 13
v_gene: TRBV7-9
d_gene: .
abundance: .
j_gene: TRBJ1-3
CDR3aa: CASSDSSGNTIYF
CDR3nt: TGTGCCAGCAGCGATAGCTCTGGAAACACCATATATTTT

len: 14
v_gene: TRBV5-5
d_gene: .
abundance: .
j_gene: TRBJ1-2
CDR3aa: CASRATGEDYGYTF
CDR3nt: TGTGCCAGCAGGGCAACGGGGGAGGACTATGGCTACACCTTC